The next 23 T cell receptor beta chains were all read from a single sample in a study of vaccination and CD4 T cells after COVID-19. The sample's treatment: approximately 11-day PBMC culture with coronavirus spike peptide pools or control peptides (ViraFEST assay). Oncomine TCR Beta short-read sequencing was applied to DNA from cultured CD4+ T cells. Each CDR3 protein gets one entry after TCRdb re-called the PCR reads with MiXCR. The data hold about 9,500 distinct CDR3 sequences, with 66% observed a single time. These receptors are not linked to any known antigen. The sequencing input was CD4+ T cells from blood, cultured in vitro. Receptors were obtained from a human donor who had recovered from COVID-19.

The gene calls are TRBV30 and TRBJ1-5, with D perhaps TRBD1 (6 bases). The CDR3 totals 14 residues. Per the germline V gene, CDR1 is GTSNPN and CDR2 is SVGIG (reference sequence). The ends were cut back, 2 bases at V and 4 bases at J, with 12 bases in the middle. CDR3 sequence: CAWSTTGFNQPQHF. DNA for the CDR3: TGTGCCTGGAGTACGACAGGATTTAATCAGCCCCAGCATTTT.

The chain uses TRBV7-9 and TRBJ1-1; TRBD1 is a possible D gene (5 bases). V shed 0 bases and J shed 1 base, with 12 bases lying between them. The V gene's germline CDR1 is SEHNR and CDR2 FQNEAQ (reference sequence). The CDR3 consists of 16 residues. This CDR3 is CASSLADWGSNTEAFF. The CDR3 bases are TGTGCCAGCAGCTTAGCGGATTGGGGGTCGAACACTGAAGCTTTCTTT.

V usage is TRBV7-8 and J usage is TRBJ1-5, with 9 nucleotides matching TRBD1. The CDR3 consists of 16 residues. V gave up 2 bases and J gave up 7 bases; unmatched junction bases: 9. CDR1 is SGHVS, CDR2 FQNEAQ, per germline. CDR3 region: CASSLSGQGWGQPQHF. The CDR3 coding sequence is TGTGCCAGCAGCTTATCCGGACAGGGGTGGGGACAGCCCCAGCATTTT.

The table lists this clonotype with a few counts. The chain uses TRBV19 and TRBJ1-2, with D unclear. V lost 7 bases and J lost 4, with 13 bases in between. The germline CDR1 and CDR2 sequences are LNHDA and SQIVND (reference sequence). CDR3 length equals 13 residues. The CDR3: CASIQPGVYGYTF. As DNA, the CDR3 is TGTGCCAGTATCCAGCCAGGCGTCTATGGCTACACCTTC.

V and J are TRBV12-3 or TRBV12-4 and TRBJ2-3; D might be TRBD2 (6 bases). Trimming cost V 8 bases and J 2 bases, with 11 bases left between them. The CDR3 is 13 residues long. The CDR3 nucleotides are TGTGCCAGCCACGGGGGAGTCACAGATACGCAGTATTTT. This translates into CASHGGVTDTQYF.

This chain uses TRBV12-3 or TRBV12-4 with TRBJ1-2, with D maybe TRBD1 (6 bases). V lost 4 bases, J lost 4 bases, and 19 bases lay in between. The CDR3 contains 16 residues. This CDR3 is CASSSGEMTGFYGYTF. CDR3 coding DNA: TGTGCCAGCAGTTCCGGTGAAATGACAGGTTTCTATGGCTACACCTTC.

The V call is TRBV12-3 or TRBV12-4, the J call TRBJ1-1; 9 positions match TRBD1. The CDR3 loop spans 14 amino acids. V shed 4 bases, J shed 1 base, and the junction held 1 base outside the gene matches. CDR3 residues: CASSWGQGNTEAFF. CDR3 sequence (DNA): TGTGCCAGCAGTTGGGGACAGGGGAACACTGAAGCTTTCTTT.

This clonotype was seen once. This chain connects TRBV12-3 or TRBV12-4 to TRBJ1-2, with a possible D match to TRBD1 (6 bases). Trimming left V 2 bases short and J 8 bases short, with 12 bases between. The length of the CDR3 is 13 residues. The CDR3 DNA reads as TGTGCCAGCAGTTTATTTGCGGGGGCAGGCTACACCTTC. It is translated as CASSLFAGAGYTF.

The rearrangement joins TRBV7-2 to TRBJ2-3, with 8 bases lining up with TRBD2. CDR3 length: 14 amino acids. The V gene's germline CDR1 is SGHTA and CDR2 FQGNSA. Trimming took 4 bases from V and 4 from J; bases not matched to a gene: 4. The CDR3 protein is CASSSSGGADTQYF. The CDR3 DNA is TGTGCCAGCAGCTCGTCCGGGGGGGCAGATACGCAGTATTTT.

This chain connects TRBV7-2 to TRBJ1-5; weak D call: TRBD1 (5 bases). The CDR3 runs to 13 residues. Germline V gene data show CDR1 as SGHTA and CDR2 as FQGNSA. V gave up 5 bases and J gave up 4 bases, with 9 bases separating them. The CDR3 loop is CASSREGNQPQHF. The CDR3 DNA sequence: TGTGCCAGCAGCAGGGAGGGGAATCAGCCCCAGCATTTT.

There are a few counts of this clonotype. V usage is TRBV19 and J usage is TRBJ1-2; the match to TRBD1 covers 10 bases. The CDR3 runs to 16 residues. V lost 2 bases and J lost 8; bases outside the gene matches: 11. The germline CDR1 and CDR2 sequences are LNHDA and SQIVND (reference sequence). The CDR3 protein is CASSINWDRGLDGYTF. The CDR3 DNA follows: TGTGCCAGTAGTATAAATTGGGACAGGGGACTGGACGGCTACACCTTC.

In its sample, this clonotype was seen a few times. The chain links TRBV24-1 to TRBJ1-2; a weak D match, TRBD1 (5 bases). CDR3 length: 13 amino acids. V gave up 9 bases and J gave up 1 base, with 11 bases separating them. Per the germline V gene, CDR1 is KGHDR and CDR2 is SFDVKD. CDR3 loop: CATWDENNYGYTF. The CDR3 DNA follows: TGTGCCACCTGGGACGAAAATAACTATGGCTACACCTTC.

V usage is TRBV12-3 or TRBV12-4 and J usage is TRBJ1-5; D remains ambiguous. Trimming shortened V by 3 bases and J by 4 bases, and 7 bases separated the two germline ends. The CDR3 consists of 13 residues. The CDR3 reads CASSFSGNQPQHF. The CDR3 bases are TGTGCCAGCAGTTTCTCCGGAAATCAGCCCCAGCATTTT.

This clonotype was seen only a few times. The chain uses TRBV12-3 or TRBV12-4 and TRBJ1-1, with no clear D. The CDR3 has 15 residues. The V and J ends lost 0 bases and 0 bases respectively, with 8 bases between them. The chain's CDR3 is CASSLAMNMNTEAFF. CDR3 nucleotides: TGTGCCAGCAGTTTAGCTATGAACATGAACACTGAAGCTTTCTTT.

This clonotype occurred a few times. Here the CDR3 reads CAISESRGQSGYTF. Written as DNA, the CDR3 is TGTGCCATCAGTGAGTCGAGGGGGCAAAGTGGCTACACCTTC. The genes are TRBV10-3 and TRBJ1-2, with 7 bases aligning to TRBD1. Germline V gene lookup returns CDR1 ENHRY and CDR2 SYGVKD. V dropped 0 bases and J dropped 7; count of bases not matched to a gene: 5. CDR3 length: 14 residues.

Here the CDR3 reads CASSYSRANYGYTF. CDR3 nucleotide sequence: TGTGCCAGCAGTTACTCACGGGCTAACTATGGCTACACCTTC. The chain carries TRBV6-5 and TRBJ1-2, with no clear D. V lost 0 bases and J 0 bases, leaving 5 bases between the germline ends. Germline CDR1 is MNHEY and CDR2 is SVGAGI. The CDR3 length is 14 residues.

This clonotype has just a few counts. This chain's CDR3 is CASSIQGDGPPLHF. CDR3 nucleotide sequence: TGTGCCAGTAGTATCCAGGGCGACGGGCCACCCCTCCACTTT. The rearrangement joins TRBV19 to TRBJ1-6, with D tentatively TRBD1 (5 bases). The V end lost 3 bases, the J end lost 11 bases, and 14 bases lay between the germline ends. Germline CDR1 and CDR2: LNHDA and SQIVND (reference sequence). The CDR3 runs to 14 residues.

CDR3 residues: CATSDGGGATELTDTQYF. The DNA for the CDR3 is TGTGCCACCAGTGATGGGGGGGGGGCCACCGAACTCACAGATACGCAGTATTTT. The V call is TRBV24-1, the J call TRBJ2-3; possible D gene TRBD2, 7 bases. This CDR3 is built from 18 residues. Trimming left V 3 bases short and J 2 bases short, with 20 bases between. Germline assignment: CDR1 KGHDR and CDR2 SFDVKD.

There are a few counts of this clonotype. The chain links TRBV28 to TRBJ1-2, with a weak D call TRBD1 (6 bases). The V and J ends lost 6 bases and 2 bases respectively, with 10 bases between them. CDR1 and CDR2 (germline): MDHEN, SYDVKM. The CDR3 is 13 residues long. CDR3 DNA: TGTGCCAGCAGGGGTCAGGGGAACTATGGCTACACCTTC. It specifies CASRGQGNYGYTF.

The V and J genes are TRBV2 and TRBJ2-1, with D unclear. There are 13 residues in the CDR3. Trimming took off 1 base at V and 3 bases at J, with 4 bases between the two ends. The germline gives CDR1 SNHLY, CDR2 FYNNEI. CDR3 bases: TGTGCCAGCAGTGAAGGGAACTACAATGAGCAGTTCTTC. It encodes CASSEGNYNEQFF.

This clonotype was detected once. J is TRBJ1-1 and V is TRBV6-5, with 9 nucleotides matching TRBD1. The CDR3 sequence is 18 residues long. After removal of 4 bases from V and 1 base from J, the junction contained 13 bases not matched to a gene. CDR1 is MNHEY, CDR2 SVGAGI, per germline. CDR3 in DNA: TGTGCCAGCAGTTCGGAACCGGGACAGGGTCTAGGGAACACTGAAGCTTTCTTT. It encodes CASSSEPGQGLGNTEAFF.

This rearrangement joins TRBV7-3 to TRBJ1-5; TRBD1 aligns across 8 bases. There are 15 residues in the CDR3. Germline CDR1 reads SGHTA; CDR2 reads FQGTGA. Trimming took 7 bases from V and 0 from J; bases not matched to a gene: 5. The CDR3 sequence: CASTLDRVSNQPQHF. The DNA for the CDR3 is TGTGCCAGCACCCTGGACAGGGTTAGCAATCAGCCCCAGCATTTT.

V and J are TRBV25-1 and TRBJ1-1, with D perhaps TRBD1 (5 bases). Germline V gene lookup returns CDR1 MGHDK and CDR2 SYGVNS. CDR3 length equals 13 residues. Trimming left V 3 bases short and J 1 base short, with 6 bases between. The CDR3 protein is CASSERGNTEAFF. The CDR3 DNA follows: TGTGCCAGCAGTGAGAGGGGGAACACTGAAGCTTTCTTT.